These T cell receptor beta chains were read from a single sample in a study of identifying expanded T cells in peripheral blood. Clones were sequenced by immunoSEQ multiplex PCR, and TCRdb holds only the in-frame ones, with some missing. In the table there are under 95,000 clones, about 89% of which are singletons. The sample was blood. The receptors were sampled from a person aged 18 to 70 in good health. Each CDR3 is given with its conserved first and last residue. A D gene is named only where the DNA matches it firmly. A row's size may be missing; if present it is once, few, many or a size class.

clone size | J gene | V gene | D gene | CDR3 DNA | CDR3 protein
- | TRBJ1-1 | TRBV7-3 | - | TGTGCCAGCAGCCGGGCGGCTGAAGCTTTCTTT | CASSRAAEAFF
- | TRBJ1-2 | TRBV19 | - | TGTGCCAGTAGTACGGACGACAGTTATGGCTACACCTTC | CASSTDDSYGYTF
- | TRBJ2-2 | TRBV14 | TRBD2 | TGTGCCAGCAGCCAAGTCGTCCGGGGCGCTAGCGGCTTCACCGGGGAGCTGTTTTTT | CASSQVVRGASGFTGELFF
- | TRBJ1-2 | TRBV7-2 | - | TGTGCCAGCAGCTCCAATCAAAACTATGGCTACACCTTC | CASSSNQNYGYTF
- | TRBJ2-5 | TRBV20-1 | - | TGCAGTGCCAGATGGTCCGAGACCCAGTACTTC | CSARWSETQYF
- | TRBJ2-1 | TRBV18 | - | TGTGCCAGCTCACCACCCGGGGCCAGGAATGAGCAGTTCTTC | CASSPPGARNEQFF
- | TRBJ2-1 | TRBV6-5 | - | TGTGCCAGCAGTTACATATCAGGGAATGAGCAGTTCTTC | CASSYISGNEQFF
once | TRBJ2-7 | TRBV5-4 | TRBD2 | TGTGCCAGCAGCCAAGAGGGGACTAATAGAGTTAACGAGCAGTACTTC | CASSQEGTNRVNEQYF
- | TRBJ2-1 | TRBV6-6 | - | TGTGCCAGCAGTTACGACAGGGACTATGAGCAGTTCTTC | CASSYDRDYEQFF
- | TRBJ1-4 | TRBV2 | - | TGTGCCAGCATCCGGGGCCCGAGTGGGGAAAAACTGTTTTTT | CASIRGPSGEKLFF
once | TRBJ2-1 | TRBV5-1 | - | TGCGCCAGCAGCTTGGCAATCTACAATGAGCAGTTCTTC | CASSLAIYNEQFF
- | TRBJ1-2 | TRBV29-1 | - | TGCAGCGCACGACAAAGCGGGGGCTACACCTTC | CSARQSGGYTF
- | TRBJ2-3 | TRBV19 | TRBD2 | TGTGCCAGTAGTATGAGGGGACTAGCGGACACAGATACGCAGTATTTT | CASSMRGLADTDTQYF
- | TRBJ2-7 | TRBV7-3 | - | TGTGCCAGCAGTTCACACCCAGGCCTCACGATCGACGAGCAGTACTTC | CASSSHPGLTIDEQYF
once | TRBJ2-1 | TRBV10-3 | - | TGTGCCATCACCGCAGGGGATTCCTACAATGAGCAGTTCTTC | CAITAGDSYNEQFF
- | TRBJ2-2 | TRBV5-6 | - | TGTGCCAGCAGTTGGGGGCCCGGGGAGCTGTTTTTT | CASSWGPGELFF
- | TRBJ2-4 | TRBV28 | TRBD2 | TGTGCCAGCAGTTTGGGAGGGTCGGTAGAAAACATTCAGTACTTC | CASSLGGSVENIQYF
- | TRBJ1-5 | TRBV7-3 | - | TGTGCCAGCAGCTTAGATAGCAATCAGCCCCAGCATTTT | CASSLDSNQPQHF
- | TRBJ2-1 | TRBV11-3 | - | TGTGCCAGCAGCCCCACTCGGGCTAGCGATGAGCAGTTCTTC | CASSPTRASDEQFF
- | TRBJ2-7 | TRBV15 | - | TGTGCCACCAGCCCCGGCGTCGGCAGGGCTCACTACGAGCAGTACTTC | CATSPGVGRAHYEQYF
- | TRBJ1-4 | TRBV5-1 | TRBD1 | TGCGCCAGCAGCTTGGACGGGACAGGGAACGAAAAACTGTTTTTT | CASSLDGTGNEKLFF
- | TRBJ2-3 | TRBV5-6 | - | TGTGCCAGCAGCTCGGGAAGGGGCAGCACAGATACGCAGTATTTT | CASSSGRGSTDTQYF
- | TRBJ2-7 | TRBV16 | TRBD2 | TGTGCCAGCAGCCAACCAGCGGGGGATTACGAGCAGTACTTC | CASSQPAGDYEQYF
- | TRBJ2-1 | TRBV18 | - | TGTGCCAGCTCAAGGGTAATGTCCAGTATCGGGGGTGAGCAGTTCTTC | CASSRVMSSIGGEQFF
- | TRBJ2-5 | TRBV28 | TRBD2 | TGTGCCAGCAGTTCGCCTCGATGGACTAGCGGGAGAGAAGAGACCCAGTACTTC | CASSSPRWTSGREETQYF
- | TRBJ2-7 | TRBV4-2 | TRBD2 | TGTGCCAGCAGCCAAGTGGCGGGACTAGCGGGAGGGAGGGACTTC | CASSQVAGLAGGRDF
- | TRBJ2-5 | TRBV6-5 | TRBD1 | TGTGCCAGCAGGGAACAGGGGGAAGGTTGGGAGACCCAGTACTTC | CASREQGEGWETQYF
- | TRBJ2-3 | TRBV1 | - | TGCACCAGCAGCCAAGATTGTAAGAAGAACACAGATACGCAGTATTTT | CTSSQDCKKNTDTQYF
- | TRBJ2-2 | TRBV7-2 | - | TGTGCCAGCAGCTTGACAGGGAACACCGGGGAGCTGTTTTTT | CASSLTGNTGELFF
- | TRBJ2-1 | TRBV5-6 | - | TGTGCCAGCAGCTTGTCGGGCTACAATGAGCAGTTCTTC | CASSLSGYNEQFF
- | TRBJ1-3 | TRBV10-3 | - | TGTGCCATCAGCGAACGAGTCTCCTCTGGAAACACCATATATTTT | CAISERVSSGNTIYF
- | TRBJ1-5 | TRBV5-1 | - | TGCGCCAGCAGCTTGGGCGAAGGGACCCGAAATCAGCCCCAGCATTTT | CASSLGEGTRNQPQHF
- | TRBJ2-3 | TRBV30 | TRBD2 | TGTGCCTGCCGGACTAGCGGGGGGGGGACAGATACGCAGTATTTT | CACRTSGGGTDTQYF
- | TRBJ2-3 | TRBV4-2 | TRBD2 | TGTGCCAGCAGCCAAGAGGGGCGGGAGGGGGATACGCAGTATTTT | CASSQEGREGDTQYF
- | TRBJ1-1 | TRBV6-1 | - | TGTGCCAGCCTCCAGAACACTGAAGCTTTCTTT | CASLQNTEAFF
- | TRBJ1-5 | TRBV27 | - | TGTGCCAGCAGTTTAATTGGGGGTCAGCCCCAGCATTTT | CASSLIGGQPQHF
- | TRBJ1-2 | TRBV5-6 | TRBD1 | TGTGCCAGCAGCTTATACGGACAGGGAGGGAACTATGGCTACACCTTC | CASSLYGQGGNYGYTF
- | TRBJ2-1 | TRBV5-6 | - | TGTGCCAGCAGCTTGGTATTCAATGAGCAGTTCTTC | CASSLVFNEQFF
- | TRBJ2-3 | TRBV25-1 | - | TGTGCCAGCAGTGGGCTAGCTCCCAAAGTGAATACGCAGTATTTT | CASSGLAPKVNTQYF
- | TRBJ2-7 | TRBV28 | - | TGTGCCAGCAGCGAATCAGGGTCGAGGGACCACGAGCAGTACTTC | CASSESGSRDHEQYF
once | TRBJ2-1 | TRBV2 | - | TGTGCCAGCACCGACCTACAGGACACAAAGTTCTTC | CASTDLQDTKFF
- | TRBJ1-1 | TRBV2 | TRBD1 | TGTGCCAGCAGTCCATTACAGGGGTCGGCGGCTGAAGCTTTCTTT | CASSPLQGSAAEAFF
- | TRBJ1-6 | TRBV2 | TRBD1 | TGTGCCAGCAGTGAGGACAGGGGAGTTTCACCCCTCCACTTT | CASSEDRGVSPLHF
- | TRBJ2-4 | TRBV6-6 | - | TGTGCCAGCTCCGGGCCACCCCCCAAAAACATTCAGTACTTC | CASSGPPPKNIQYF
- | TRBJ2-7 | TRBV15 | TRBD2 | TGTGCCACCAGCAGAGGGCTAGCGGTCAGCTCCTACGAGCAGTACTTC | CATSRGLAVSSYEQYF
- | TRBJ1-3 | TRBV18 | - | TGTGCCAGCTCACCGGGGACGGCCACCCCCATATATTTT | CASSPGTATPIYF
- | TRBJ1-3 | TRBV10-3 | - | TGTGCCATCAGTGACCCCATCTCTGGAAACACCATATATTTT | CAISDPISGNTIYF
- | TRBJ2-5 | TRBV2 | TRBD1 | TGTGCCAGCAGGGGACAGGGAGAGGAGACCCAGTACTTC | CASRGQGEETQYF
- | TRBJ2-1 | TRBV19 | - | TGTGCCAGTAGTATAGTGGCGAGTGGGGCTAGGAATGAGCAGTTCTTC | CASSIVASGARNEQFF
- | TRBJ2-2 | TRBV5-4 | TRBD1 | TGTGCCAGCAGCAAAACAGGGGGCATCACCGGGGAGCTGTTTTTT | CASSKTGGITGELFF
- | TRBJ1-1 | TRBV6-6 | - | TGTGCCAGCAGTGCCCCCCACAACGGTGAAGCTTTCTTT | CASSAPHNGEAFF
- | TRBJ2-1 | TRBV19 | - | TGTGCCAGTAGTATAGGACGGGACAATGAGCAGTTCTTC | CASSIGRDNEQFF
- | TRBJ1-5 | TRBV7-2 | - | TGTGCCAGCAGTTCCGGACAGCGGCATAGCAATCAGCCCCAGCATTTT | CASSSGQRHSNQPQHF
- | TRBJ2-7 | TRBV29-1 | TRBD1 | TGCAGCGTTGAGGAACAGACAGGGGGCGAGCAGTACTTC | CSVEEQTGGEQYF
- | TRBJ2-2 | TRBV7-2 | - | TGTGCCAGCACCTTAGCGGCTCACACCGGGGAGCTGTTTTTT | CASTLAAHTGELFF
- | TRBJ2-7 | TRBV21-1 | - | TGTGCCAGCAGCAAAGAGGACAGGTCGTACGCCGAGCAGTACTTC | CASSKEDRSYAEQYF
- | TRBJ2-1 | TRBV18 | - | TGTGCCAGCTCACCAGAAGGGCAGGGTCGATACAATGAGCAGTTCTTC | CASSPEGQGRYNEQFF
- | TRBJ1-6 | TRBV6-5 | - | TGTGCCAGCAGTCCACAGGGTTCTTTGTCACCCCTCCACTTT | CASSPQGSLSPLHF
- | TRBJ2-7 | TRBV2 | TRBD2 | TGTGCCACTAGATTTGACCGGTTGAGACTAGCGGGGGGTTCCTACGAGCAGTACTTC | CATRFDRLRLAGGSYEQYF
- | TRBJ1-2 | TRBV5-6 | - | TGTGCCAGCAGCTACAGGGAGAGCGATGGCTACACCTTC | CASSYRESDGYTF